Sequencing of this TCR beta chain was carried out in a study of cytomegalovirus exposure and HLA in healthy donors. Study information: Early release data held roughly 90 million unique TCRs from HLA-typed donors. Study-wide findings and caveats: In a later analysis, several top co-occurrence clusters appeared linked to parvovirus B19, influenza, CMV and Epstein-Barr virus. Rare sequences made up most TCRs, while some public TCRs were found in many donors.

PCR amplification relied on 60 Vbeta primers (plus 13 Jbeta primers). Measured with immunoSEQ multiplex PCR; TCRdb has only the in-frame clones, and not every one. The sample lists some 100,000 clones; roughly 76% were seen once. Points on this clone: Its antigen remains unidentified.

The receptor was isolated from a woman aged 45-65 years in good health and CMV-seropositive. Sequencing was done on a sample of PBMCs.

The CDR3 coding sequence is TGTGCCAGCAATAGCCTCGGCGGGAGCTCCTACGAGCAGTACTTC. As protein: CASNSLGGSSYEQYF. The V gene is TRBV27, the J gene TRBJ2-7, with 7 bases matching TRBD2. Germline assignment: CDR1 MNHEY and CDR2 SMNVEV (reference sequence). The trim removed 7 bases at V and 0 bases at J, leaving 9 bases unmatched. This CDR3 is built from 15 residues.